The 29 T cell receptor beta chains presented below share a single source sample, sequenced in a study of shared clonotypes between healthy human individuals (TCRdb year 2020). Receptors were amplified or captured by the immunoSEQ multiplex PCR assay. As stored in TCRdb, this immuneACCESS dataset retains in-frame rearrangements with V and J assigned. A fraction of the clones does not appear; measured against another copy, unresolved V genes explain less than half of the discrepancy, and the remainder lacks a known reason. This sample has roughly 1,100,000 clones in its table, and approximately 68% of those were observed once. The biggest ten clones account for about 1.5% of the sample. Sequenced input: memory CD4+ T cells sorted from blood. The sample's cell subset or site label is to be understood as: CD45RA-negative fraction. These TCRs come from a man aged 18 to 29 in good health.

This clone was found once. One base away lies a much larger clone, so this may be a sequencing read error. The rearrangement uses TRBV5-1 and TRBJ1-3, with a weak D call TRBD1 (5 bases). The CDR3 contains 14 residues. Germline assignment: CDR1 SGHRS and CDR2 YFSETQ. Trimming stripped 3 bases from V and 0 bases from J, with 7 bases between. CDR3 in DNA: TGCGCCAGCAGCTGGGGGAGCTCTGGAAACACCATATATTTT. Amino acids: CASSWGSSGNTIYF.

This rearrangement joins TRBV7-9 to TRBJ2-1, with 10 nucleotides matching TRBD2. The V gene's germline CDR1 is SEHNR and CDR2 FQNEAQ (reference sequence). V lost 2 bases to trimming and J lost 7 bases; unmatched junction nucleotides: 11. CDR3 size: 17 residues. The CDR3 sequence is CASSLLSSSGRGNEQFF. The CDR3 DNA follows: TGTGCCAGCAGCTTACTCTCCTCTAGCGGGAGAGGGAATGAGCAGTTCTTC. Supplemented by reference TRBV7-9 and TRBJ2-1, the full variable domain reads DTGVSQNPRHKITKRGQNVTFRCDPISEHNRLYWYRQTLGQGPEFLTYFQNEAQLEKSRLLSDRFSAERPKGSFSTLEIQRTEQGDSAMYLCASSLLSSSGRGNEQFFGPGTRLTVL.

The chain carries TRBV5-6 and TRBJ2-1; D is unresolved. Germline assignment: CDR1 SGHDT and CDR2 YYEEEE. This CDR3 contains 16 residues. Trimming took off 0 bases at V and 0 bases at J, with 10 bases between the two ends. The CDR3 DNA sequence: TGTGCCAGCAGCTTGGATGCGGCTAGCTCCTACAATGAGCAGTTCTTC. This encodes CASSLDAASSYNEQFF.

This clone has a single count. V is TRBV20-1 and J is TRBJ2-7, with D unclear. There are 10 residues in the CDR3. Trimming removed 3 bases at V and 5 bases at J, with 5 bases between. Germline V gives CDR1 DFQATT, CDR2 SNEGSKA (reference sequence). CDR3: CSASLDEQYF. The CDR3 DNA follows: TGCAGTGCTAGCTTGGACGAGCAGTACTTC.

This clone occurred once. The rearrangement links TRBV5-1 to TRBJ2-7, with TRBD2 identical over 10 bases. The CDR3 is 15 residues long. The germline CDR1 and CDR2 sequences are SGHRS and YFSETQ. V lost 0 bases, J lost 7 bases, and 7 bases stayed unmatched. The CDR3 nucleotides read TGCGCCAGCAGCTTGGTGACTAGCGGGTTAGGGGAGCAGTACTTC. Translated: CASSLVTSGLGEQYF.

V usage is TRBV2 and J usage is TRBJ2-1, with 8 bases fitting TRBD1. CDR3 length equals 14 residues. CDR1 is SNHLY and CDR2 is FYNNEI in the germline V gene. After removal of 8 bases from V and 7 bases from J, the junction contained 10 bases not matched to a gene. This CDR3 reads CASAVTGEVNEQFF. For the CDR3, the DNA is TGTGCCAGCGCCGTGACAGGGGAGGTAAATGAGCAGTTCTTC.

The chain carries TRBV2 and TRBJ1-3; tentatively, D is TRBD1 (5 bases). This CDR3 is built from 15 residues. Trimming left V 7 bases short and J 4 bases short, with 17 bases between. CDR1 and CDR2 (germline): SNHLY, FYNNEI. The DNA of the CDR3 is TGTGCCAGCACTGCGACCAGGGCATCCGGAAACACCATATATTTT. Its translation: CASTATRASGNTIYF.

The chain joins TRBV6-1 to TRBJ2-7, with 11 bases aligning to TRBD2. With 5 bases clipped from V and 3 bases from J, the junction kept 3 bases outside the gene matches. The CDR3 totals 14 residues. Germline values: CDR1 MNHNS, CDR2 SASEGT. Here the CDR3 reads CASSSGTSGYEQYF. The CDR3 DNA reads as TGTGCCAGCAGTTCCGGGACTAGCGGCTACGAGCAGTACTTC.

A few counts support this clone. The V and J genes are TRBV15 and TRBJ1-3; D is uncertain. V was trimmed by 0 bases and J by 4 bases, leaving 10 bases between them. The CDR3 consists of 15 residues. The germline V gene has CDR1 LNHNV and CDR2 YYDKDF (reference sequence). The DNA of the CDR3 is TGTGCCACCAGCAGAGATCTGGGCAGGGGAAACACCATATATTTT. This gives the protein CATSRDLGRGNTIYF.

V is TRBV18 and J is TRBJ2-6; 11 nucleotides line up with TRBD1. V trimming: 0 bases; J trimming: 0 bases; junction bases outside the gene matches: 1. From germline, CDR1 is KGHSH and CDR2 LQKENI. CDR3 length: 18 amino acids. CDR3 region: CASSPPGQGVSGANVLTF. CDR3 nucleotides: TGTGCCAGCTCACCACCGGGACAGGGGGTCTCTGGGGCCAACGTCCTGACTTTC.

The V call is TRBV5-1, the J call TRBJ2-1; the match to TRBD2 covers 11 bases. After removal of 4 bases from V and 3 bases from J, the junction contained 6 bases not matched to a gene. The CDR3 length is 16 residues. Germline assignment: CDR1 SGHRS and CDR2 YFSETQ. CDR3 sequence reads: CASSPLAGGGYNEQFF. The CDR3 nucleotides read TGCGCCAGCAGCCCCCTAGCGGGGGGTGGCTACAATGAGCAGTTCTTC. Combining the CDR3 with reference TRBV5-1 and TRBJ2-1 gives the whole variable domain KAGVTQTPRYLIKTRGQQVTLSCSPISGHRSVSWYQQTPGQGLQFLFEYFSETQRNKGNFPGRFSGRQFSNSRSEMNVSTLELGDSALYLCASSPLAGGGYNEQFFGPGTRLTVL.

This clone has a handful of counts. The chain links TRBV5-8 to TRBJ1-2; 9 nucleotides match TRBD1. CDR1 is SGHTS, CDR2 YDEGEE, per germline. Losses at the gene ends were 4 bases for V and 8 bases for J; bases not matched to a gene: 6. The length of the CDR3 is 13 residues. The CDR3 sequence is CASSKRTGEGYTF. CDR3 bases: TGTGCCAGCAGCAAACGGACAGGGGAAGGCTACACCTTC.

The V gene is TRBV4-3, the J gene TRBJ1-5, with 7 bases fitting TRBD1. The CDR3 is 14 amino acids. Germline V gene lookup returns CDR1 LGHNA and CDR2 YSLEER. Unmatched junction bases numbered 9, after V lost 6 bases and J lost 7 bases. The CDR3 DNA is TGCGCCAGCAGACACGGACAGGTCACCCAGCCCCAGCATTTT. It yields the protein CASRHGQVTQPQHF.

The V call is TRBV5-3, the J call TRBJ1-6; the D gene is possibly TRBD1 (5 bases). TRBV5-3 is classed as an ORF, of uncertain function. Trimming removed 8 bases at V and 12 bases at J, with 30 bases between. CDR3 length equals 17 residues. The CDR3 reads CASVLGNQGLGGLPLHF. As DNA, the CDR3 is TGTGCCAGCGTCCTGGGGAACCAGGGACTCGGAGGTTTACCCCTCCACTTT.

This clone occurred a few times. The chain employs TRBV2 and TRBJ1-2, with 9 bases lining up with TRBD1. CDR1 and CDR2 from the germline V gene are SNHLY and FYNNEI. The CDR3 runs to 13 residues. Unmatched junction bases numbered 7, after V lost 7 bases and J lost 7 bases. This chain's CDR3 is CASKGTGGSGYTF. DNA of the CDR3: TGTGCCAGCAAGGGCACAGGGGGCTCTGGCTACACCTTC. Based on the CDR3 plus reference TRBV2 and TRBJ1-2, the full variable domain is EPEVTQTPSHQVTQMGQEVILRCVPISNHLYFYWYRQILGQKVEFLVSFYNNEISEKSEIFDDQFSVERPDGSNFTLKIRSTKLEDSAMYFCASKGTGGSGYTFGSGTRLTVV.

V is TRBV29-1 and J is TRBJ2-7; 9 bases map to TRBD1. Unmatched junction bases numbered 12, after V lost 5 bases and J lost 7 bases. Germline loops: CDR1 SQVTM, CDR2 ANQGSEA. The CDR3 consists of 14 residues. CDR3 amino acids: CSVWDGTGTGEQYF. DNA of the CDR3: TGCAGCGTTTGGGACGGGACAGGGACTGGGGAGCAGTACTTC.

The V call is TRBV18, the J call TRBJ2-1; no firm D call. The CDR3 sequence is 14 residues long. Per germline, CDR1 KGHSH and CDR2 LQKENI. Trimming left V 4 bases short and J 6 bases short, with 13 bases between. The CDR3, as DNA: TGTGCCAGCTCACTTGAAATCCAAGCCAATGAGCAGTTCTTC. Protein product: CASSLEIQANEQFF. Full variable domain (rest looked up from reference TRBV18 and TRBJ2-1): NAGVMQNPRHLVRRRGQEARLRCSPMKGHSHVYWYRQLPEEGLKFMVYLQKENIIDESGMPKERFSAEFPKEGPSILRIQQVVRGDSAAYFCASSLEIQANEQFFGPGTRLTVL.

This clone was seen ten or more times. This chain connects TRBV21-1 to TRBJ2-3; the table's D call, TRBD1, was not checked against the DNA. TRBV21-1 is assigned pseudogene status. This CDR3 is built from 15 residues. CDR3 DNA: TGTGCCAGCAGCAGGCAGGTAGATGACACAGATACGCAGTATTTT. As protein: CASSRQVDDTDTQYF.

In nucleotides, the CDR3 is TGTGCCTGGGCGGGTAGGGGCTACGAGCAGTACTTC. Protein sequence: CAWAGRGYEQYF. The V gene is TRBV30, the J gene TRBJ2-7; D may be TRBD1 or TRBD2 (5 bases each). CDR1 GTSNPN and CDR2 SVGIG come from the germline V gene (reference sequence). V was cut by 5 bases and J by 3 bases, with 11 bases left in between. This CDR3 has 12 amino acids.

J is TRBJ1-3 and V is TRBV2, with D possibly being TRBD1 (5 bases). Trimming left V 6 bases short and J 3 bases short, with 9 bases between. CDR3 size: 13 residues. The germline gives CDR1 SNHLY, CDR2 FYNNEI. In DNA, the CDR3 is TGTGCCAGCAGGGTTGACAGTGGAAACACCATATATTTT. Amino acid sequence: CASRVDSGNTIYF.

This chain joins TRBV18 and TRBJ1-1, with D possibly being TRBD1 (6 bases). Germline values: CDR1 KGHSH, CDR2 LQKENI. The germline V and J ends were trimmed by 3 bases and 0 bases, with 17 bases remaining between them. CDR3 length equals 17 residues. The CDR3 sequence is CASSPRSAGAVNTEAFF. As DNA, the CDR3 is TGTGCCAGCTCACCCCGGTCGGCAGGGGCAGTGAACACTGAAGCTTTCTTT.

The chain is built from TRBV5-1 and TRBJ1-6; D unresolved. Trimming took off 2 bases at V and 1 base at J, with 7 bases between the two ends. Germline CDR1 is SGHRS and CDR2 is YFSETQ. This CDR3 spans 15 amino acids. CDR3 sequence: CASSLTGSYNSPLHF. The CDR3 bases are TGCGCCAGCAGCTTAACCGGGTCCTATAATTCACCCCTCCACTTT.

In this sample, this clone turned up a few times. The chain links TRBV6-5 to TRBJ2-3; D is ambiguous. The germline V gene has CDR1 MNHEY and CDR2 SVGAGI. The CDR3 is 15 residues long. The ends were cut back, 0 bases at V and 0 bases at J, with 7 bases in the middle. The CDR3 nucleotides are TGTGCCAGCAGTTACTCGGCGGTAAGCACAGATACGCAGTATTTT. Residues: CASSYSAVSTDTQYF.

V is TRBV18 and J is TRBJ2-5; 9 positions agree with TRBD1. The CDR3 is 13 amino acids. CDR1 and CDR2 from the germline V gene are KGHSH and LQKENI. J was trimmed by 4 bases and V by 5 bases; bases with no gene match: 2. The CDR3 DNA sequence: TGTGCCAGCTCAGGGGGACAGGGAGAGACCCAGTACTTC. The encoded protein is CASSGGQGETQYF.

This clone was recorded only once. The rearrangement uses TRBV27 and TRBJ2-1; 9 bases are shared with TRBD2. Trimming cost V 5 bases and J 12 bases; bases outside gene matches: 5. The CDR3 has 12 residues. The germline CDR1 and CDR2 sequences are MNHEY and SMNVEV (reference sequence). CDR3 DNA sequence: TGTGCCAGCAGTGATCCGGGACTAGCGCAGTTCTTC. This codes for CASSDPGLAQFF.

The rearrangement joins TRBV6-5 to TRBJ1-2, with a possible D match to TRBD1 (6 bases). V lost 5 bases, J lost 7 bases, and 11 bases lay in between. CDR3 size: 12 residues. Germline loops: CDR1 MNHEY, CDR2 SVGAGI. CDR3 in DNA: TGTGCCAGCAGTACGGGGGCGGGTGGCTACACCTTC. Its translation: CASSTGAGGYTF.

This clone was counted a few times. This chain uses TRBV30 with TRBJ1-1, with TRBD1 identical over 8 bases. V lost 6 bases to trimming and J lost 1 base; unmatched junction nucleotides: 4. This CDR3 spans 13 amino acids. Germline CDR1 GTSNPN, CDR2 SVGIG (reference sequence). The DNA for the CDR3 is TGTGCCTGCCCCGGACAGGGGAACACTGAAGCTTTCTTT. It codes for CACPGQGNTEAFF. The whole variable domain, remainder taken from reference TRBV30 and TRBJ1-1, is SQTIHQWPATLVQPVGSPLSLECTVEGTSNPNLYWYRQAAGRGLQLLFYSVGIGQISSEVPQNLSASRPQDRQFILSSKKLLLSDSGFYLCACPGQGNTEAFFGQGTRLTVV.

For this clone: The sample holds other DNA sequences that translate to the same CDR3. The chain is built from TRBV5-1 and TRBJ2-7; 14 bases are shared with TRBD2. Looked up from germline, CDR1 is SGHRS and CDR2 is YFSETQ. V trimming: 4 bases; J trimming: 5 bases; junction bases outside the gene matches: 5. The CDR3 totals 15 residues. CDR3 sequence reads: CASSPGTSGSHEQYF. CDR3 in DNA: TGCGCCAGCAGCCCCGGGACTAGCGGGAGCCACGAGCAGTACTTC.

This clone was picked up one time. The chain employs TRBV6-1 and TRBJ1-5; D uncertain. The CDR3 is 12 amino acids. From germline, CDR1 is MNHNS and CDR2 SASEGT. V was pared by 5 bases and J by 6 bases, with 8 bases between. The CDR3 spells CASSNYRQPQHF. The CDR3 nucleotides are TGTGCCAGCAGTAACTATCGTCAGCCCCAGCATTTT.